The sequence of this T cell receptor beta chain was determined in a study of CD8 T cells in Susac syndrome. The authors reverse transcribed roughly 0.5 to 1 ug RNA with random hexamers. The immunoSEQ assay covered 54 Vbeta and 13 Jbeta segments for CDR3. TCRdb recomputed calls from the immunoSEQ multiplex PCR reads with MiXCR, one row per CDR3 protein. The sample has about 210,000 distinct CDR3 sequences, about 95% seen once; the top ten hold 0.095%. Peripheral blood CD8+ and CD4+ T cells were profiled by TCR beta sequencing. Relapsing-remitting disease, either stable or active, was present in the treatment-naive patients who were the multiple sclerosis controls. TEMRA cells were FACS-enriched, with CD8+ and CD4+ T cells isolated negatively. The CDR3 spans 12 residues. Germline V gene sequence: CDR1 MNHEY, CDR2 SMNVEV (reference sequence). Trimming left V 7 bases short and J 2 bases short, with 7 bases between.

Input material: CD4+ T cells from PBMCs. The origin of this receptor is a human donor with multiple sclerosis. The rearrangement uses TRBV27 and TRBJ2-3; the D is unclear. The CDR3 loop reads CASNRVTDTQYF. DNA of the CDR3: TGTGCCAGCAACCGGGTCACAGATACGCAGTATTTT.